The 20 T cell receptor beta chains below come from one sample, sequenced in a study of CD8+CD57+ T cells in acquired aplastic anemia. Genomic DNA provided the template from which TCR beta VDJ and CDR3 profiles were obtained. TCRdb processed the reads anew with MiXCR; each CDR3 protein has one entry. Of some 200,000 distinct CDR3 sequences in the sample, approximately 57% were seen once. Input material: sorted CD4+, CD8+, or CD8+CD57+ T cells (not recorded which) from PBMCs. These receptors all stem from a human donor in good health.

Here the CDR3 DNA reads TGTGCCAGTAGTCTCTATGGGGGATCCACCGGGGAGCTGTTTTTT. Protein sequence: CASSLYGGSTGELFF. The chain uses TRBV19 and TRBJ2-2; D may correspond to TRBD1 or TRBD2 (5 bases each). The germline V and J ends were trimmed by 5 bases and 4 bases, with 14 bases remaining between them. Germline V gene sequence: CDR1 LNHDA, CDR2 SQIVND (reference sequence). The CDR3 length is 15 residues.

This clonotype was observed at least ten times. The gene calls are TRBV4-2 and TRBJ1-1; D unclear. CDR3 length equals 13 residues. Trimming cost V 0 bases and J 1 base, with 3 bases left between them. The germline V gene has CDR1 LGHNA and CDR2 YNFKEQ. The CDR3 DNA reads TGTGCCAGCAGCCAAGATTCGAACACTGAAGCTTTCTTT. Protein: CASSQDSNTEAFF.

This sequence joins TRBV6-5 and TRBJ2-1; the D is unclear. Germline assignment: CDR1 MNHEY and CDR2 SVGAGI. V was trimmed by 5 bases and J by 8 bases, leaving 10 bases between them. CDR3 size: 12 residues. DNA of the CDR3: TGTGCCAGCAGTCACATTGGGGATGAGCAGTTCTTC. This gives the protein CASSHIGDEQFF.

This rearrangement joins TRBV2 to TRBJ2-7, with D hard to call. Trimming shortened V by 3 bases and J by 3 bases, and 9 bases separated the two germline ends. Germline-derived CDR1 and CDR2 are SNHLY and FYNNEI. CDR3 length: 13 amino acids. The DNA of the CDR3 is TGTGCCAGCAGTGATGGCAAAAACTACGAGCAGTACTTC. Its translation: CASSDGKNYEQYF.

The V and J genes are TRBV28 and TRBJ2-5, with D perhaps matching TRBD1 (6 bases). The CDR3 length is 15 residues. Trimming stripped 6 bases from V and 2 bases from J, with 16 bases between. Germline V gene sequence: CDR1 MDHEN, CDR2 SYDVKM. The CDR3 region has the DNA TGTGCCAGCAGCCTACCACGAGGACAGCAAGAGACCCAGTACTTC. Its translation is CASSLPRGQQETQYF.

This clonotype appeared a single time. J is TRBJ2-5 and V is TRBV7-8, with D uncertain. The CDR3 has 14 residues. V lost 4 bases, J lost 5 bases, and 14 bases lay in between. Germline V CDR1 and CDR2: SGHVS, FQNEAQ. The CDR3 spells CASSYEAMVETQYF. The CDR3 DNA sequence: TGTGCCAGCAGCTACGAGGCGATGGTGGAGACCCAGTACTTC.

This clonotype has at least ten counts. The CDR3 spells CASSDLTATSTEAFF. The CDR3 DNA is TGTGCCAGCAGTGATCTCACAGCCACTTCGACTGAAGCTTTCTTT. This chain links TRBV6-1 with TRBJ1-1, with no clear D. The germline V gene encodes CDR1 MNHNS and CDR2 SASEGT. The V end was cut by 3 bases, the J end by 5 bases, with 16 bases between. This CDR3 is built from 15 residues.

Details on this clonotype: One base away lies a much larger clone, so this may be a sequencing read error. This chain uses TRBV3-1 with TRBJ2-3; 9 bases fit TRBD2. Looked up from germline, CDR1 is LGHDT and CDR2 is YNNKEL (reference sequence). This CDR3 is built from 15 residues. The CDR3 region is CGSSDRGGAGDTQYF. Written as DNA, the CDR3 is TGTGGCAGCAGCGACCGCGGGGGGGCGGGAGATACGCAGTATTTT.

V gene TRBV6-6 combines with J gene TRBJ1-2; D remains unclear. V was cut by 7 bases and J by 6 bases, with 15 bases left in between. Germline lookup yields CDR1 MNHNY and CDR2 SVGAGI (reference sequence). The CDR3 sequence is 13 residues long. CDR3 residues: CASTPRRAHGYTF. The DNA of the CDR3 is TGTGCCAGCACCCCACGTAGGGCGCATGGCTACACCTTC.

This clonotype was found once. This chain uses TRBV14 with TRBJ2-1; D gene uncertain. V was trimmed by 4 bases and J by 7 bases, leaving 11 bases between them. The germline V gene encodes CDR1 SGHDN and CDR2 FVKESK. The CDR3 extends over 13 amino acids. The CDR3 region is CASSPNLVNEQFF. As DNA, the CDR3 is TGTGCCAGCAGCCCTAATCTAGTTAATGAGCAGTTCTTC.

This clonotype was detected ten times or more. Here the CDR3 reads CASSPPLHITDTQYF. The CDR3 DNA reads TGTGCCAGCAGTCCGCCCCTCCACATCACAGATACGCAGTATTTT. The chain combines TRBV14 with TRBJ2-3; D is uncertain. The CDR3 consists of 15 residues. V lost 6 bases and J 2 bases, leaving 15 bases between the germline ends. The germline CDR1 and CDR2 sequences are SGHDN and FVKESK.

This clonotype was counted a few times. V gene TRBV7-8 combines with J gene TRBJ2-7, with no clear D. Germline CDR1 is SGHVS and CDR2 is FQNEAQ. Trimming pared 5 bases from V and 1 base from J, leaving 9 bases between. The CDR3 has 13 residues. The CDR3 nucleotides read TGTGCCAGCAGCCAAACAAATTCCTACGAGCAGTACTTC. This gives the protein CASSQTNSYEQYF.

This clonotype was detected ten times or more. J is TRBJ2-7 and V is TRBV14, with unresolved D. Trimming left V 0 bases short and J 2 bases short, with 8 bases between. Looked up from germline, CDR1 is SGHDN and CDR2 is FVKESK. The CDR3 is 14 amino acids. In DNA form, the CDR3 reads TGTGCCAGCAGCCAAGATGGCAATACCTACGAGCAGTACTTC. Residues: CASSQDGNTYEQYF.

The chain carries TRBV7-9 and TRBJ2-2, with 8 positions matching TRBD1. V lost 5 bases to trimming and J lost 3 bases; unmatched junction nucleotides: 14. The germline V gene has CDR1 SEHNR and CDR2 FQNEAQ (reference sequence). This CDR3 region has 18 residues. This CDR3 reads CASSPDRVFGSDTGELFF. CDR3 DNA sequence: TGTGCCAGCAGCCCGGACAGGGTGTTTGGATCGGACACCGGGGAGCTGTTTTTT.

This clonotype came up many times. The rearrangement joins TRBV6-1 to TRBJ2-5, with no clear D. Per germline, CDR1 MNHNS and CDR2 SASEGT. V was pared by 1 base and J by 3 bases, with 6 bases between. There are 13 residues in the CDR3. The CDR3 here is CASSEGFEETQYF. In nucleotides, the CDR3 is TGTGCCAGCAGTGAAGGCTTTGAAGAGACCCAGTACTTC.

V gene TRBV7-2 combines with J gene TRBJ1-6; D gene uncertain. This CDR3 comprises 14 residues. Germline-derived CDR1 and CDR2 are SGHTA and FQGNSA. V gave up 4 bases and J gave up 5 bases, with 9 bases separating them. The CDR3 reads CASSSQSNNSPLHF. Here the CDR3 DNA reads TGTGCCAGCAGCTCCCAGAGTAATAATTCACCCCTCCACTTT.

J is TRBJ2-7 and V is TRBV5-6; TRBD1 aligns across 7 bases. The germline V gene has CDR1 SGHDT and CDR2 YYEEEE. Trimming cost V 0 bases and J 6 bases; bases outside gene matches: 6. The CDR3 consists of 14 residues. CDR3 sequence (DNA): TGTGCCAGCAGCTTGGATGACAGGGAAAGCGAGCAGTACTTC. This encodes CASSLDDRESEQYF.

The rearrangement uses TRBV12-3 or TRBV12-4 and TRBJ2-3; 11 nucleotides match TRBD2. Unmatched junction bases numbered 7, after V lost 6 bases and J lost 8 bases. CDR3 size: 14 residues. The CDR3 is CASSSGTSGGTQYF. The CDR3 region has the DNA TGTGCCAGCAGCTCAGGGACTAGCGGCGGTACGCAGTATTTT.

With regard to this clonotype: A read error may account for a junction end that differs from germline. The rearrangement uses TRBV20-1 and TRBJ1-2; TRBD1 might be the D (6 bases). Germline CDR1 reads DFQATT; CDR2 reads SNEGSKA (reference sequence). The CDR3 extends over 15 amino acids. For the CDR3, the DNA is TGCAGTGCTAGAGATCTAAGGGGGGCTAACTATGGCTACGCCTTC. Protein: CSARDLRGANYGYAF.

The V call is TRBV27, the J call TRBJ2-3; 7 bases match TRBD2. The germline V gene has CDR1 MNHEY and CDR2 SMNVEV (reference sequence). V shed 5 bases, J shed 2 bases, and the junction held 4 bases outside the gene matches. This CDR3 has 14 residues. The CDR3 sequence: CASSLAVNTDTQYF. The CDR3 DNA is TGTGCCAGCAGTCTAGCGGTAAACACAGATACGCAGTATTTT.